This TCR beta chain was recovered during a study of monozygotic twins with inflammatory bowel disease. Points from the study as a whole: Backing was not found for a single strong signal or clonotype associated with IBD. IBD patients shared fewer clonotypes with other individuals than healthy twins, especially patients with disease activity signs. It was observed that concordant and discordant twins did not differ in repertoire similarity, possibly given limited power.

CDR1 is SGHKS and CDR2 is YYEKEE in the germline V gene (reference sequence). The CDR3 runs to 16 residues. About this clonotype itself: No antigen is known for it.

TCRalpha and TCRbeta cDNA went through two nested PCRs of around 15 and 10 cycles. Reanalyzing the 5' RACE reads, TCRdb keeps one entry per CDR3 protein, without DNA. The sample has some 150,000 distinct CDR3 sequences. Source material: blood. This chain joins TRBV5-5 and TRBJ2-5; as DNA is missing, the TRBD1 call by TCRdb cannot be tested. The TCR originated in a human donor with ulcerative colitis or Crohn's disease, or a healthy co-twin of an affected twin (not recorded which). The CDR3 sequence: CASSLQGQERQETQYF.